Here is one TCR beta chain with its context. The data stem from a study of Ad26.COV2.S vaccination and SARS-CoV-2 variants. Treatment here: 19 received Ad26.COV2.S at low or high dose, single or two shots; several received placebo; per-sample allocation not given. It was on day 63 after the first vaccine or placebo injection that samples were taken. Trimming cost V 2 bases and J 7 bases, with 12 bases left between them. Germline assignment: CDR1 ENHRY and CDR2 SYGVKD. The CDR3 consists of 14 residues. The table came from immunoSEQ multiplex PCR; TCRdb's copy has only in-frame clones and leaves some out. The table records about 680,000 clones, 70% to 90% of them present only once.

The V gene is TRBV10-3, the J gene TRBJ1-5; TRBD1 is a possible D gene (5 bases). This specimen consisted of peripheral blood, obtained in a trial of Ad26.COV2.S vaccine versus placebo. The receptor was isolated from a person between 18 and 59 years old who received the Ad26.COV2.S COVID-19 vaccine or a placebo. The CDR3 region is CAISERQGSQPQHF. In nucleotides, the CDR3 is TGTGCCATCAGTGAGAGGCAGGGCTCGCAGCCCCAGCATTTT.